Listed here are 15 T cell receptor beta chains from one sample, sequenced in a study of glioma-infiltrating T cells. Using RNA template, CDR3s of TCR alpha and beta were amplified with iRepertoire arm-PCR. TCRdb recomputed calls from the multiplex PCR reads with MiXCR, one row per CDR3 protein. Here the sample spans over 70,000 distinct CDR3 sequences, about 23% being singletons. Sequenced sample: glioma tissue, nonneoplastic brain tissue, or PBMCs (not recorded which). The receptors derive from a human donor with low-grade glioma or glioblastoma, undergoing nonglioma brain surgery, or in good health (not recorded which).

This clonotype was seen a few times. The J gene is TRBJ1-2, the V gene TRBV3-1; D is possibly TRBD1 (5 bases). V lost 3 bases and J 4 bases, leaving 15 bases between the germline ends. The V gene's germline CDR1 is LGHDT and CDR2 YNNKEL (reference sequence). This CDR3 comprises 15 residues. CDR3 in DNA: TGTGCCAGCAGCCATAGCGGGGCGCGGATCTATGGCTACACCTTC. It is translated as CASSHSGARIYGYTF.

This clonotype was seen at least ten times. The rearrangement uses TRBV7-9 and TRBJ2-3; 12 bases line up with TRBD2. V was clipped by 5 bases and J by 3 bases; unmatched bases: 6. This CDR3 has 16 residues. Germline CDR1 is SEHNR and CDR2 is FQNEAQ (reference sequence). The CDR3 here is CASSPRLAGATDTQYF. The CDR3 region has the DNA TGTGCCAGCAGCCCCCGACTAGCGGGAGCGACAGATACGCAGTATTTT.

As regards this clonotype: A much more abundant neighbour one base away suggests this may be a read error. V and J are TRBV3-1 and TRBJ2-3; tentatively, D is TRBD1 (7 bases). Germline V gene lookup returns CDR1 LGHDT and CDR2 YNNKEL (reference sequence). The CDR3 has 12 amino acids. In DNA form, the CDR3 reads TGTACCAGCACCAGGGGGGCGGATACGCAGTATTTT. As protein: CTSTRGADTQYF.

This clonotype was recorded at least ten times. Germline and junction disagree at one end, which may indicate a read error. This chain connects TRBV3-1 to TRBJ1-1; D might be TRBD1 (5 bases). Germline-derived CDR1 and CDR2 are LGHDT and YNNKEL (reference sequence). The CDR3 is 9 amino acids. The CDR3 sequence is CASSQRGNF. For the CDR3, the DNA is TGTGCCAGCAGCCAAAGGGGCAACTTT.

This clonotype was seen a few times. This clone may be a read error of a much larger clone one base away. The J gene is TRBJ2-7, the V gene TRBV20-1, with no clear D. The ends were cut back, 3 bases at V and 3 bases at J, with 18 bases in the middle. The length of the CDR3 is 15 residues. Germline CDR1 reads DFQATT; CDR2 reads SNEGSKA (reference sequence). DNA for the CDR3: TGCAGTGCTAGGCCGAACCCACCGCCGGTCTACGAGCAGTACTTC. This gives the protein CSARPNPPPVYEQYF.

CDR3 sequence: CASSQDSRDRGRDEKLFF. CDR3 nucleotides: TGTGCCAGCAGCCAAGACTCGAGGGACAGGGGGCGAGATGAAAAACTGTTTTTT. This chain joins TRBV3-1 and TRBJ1-4, with TRBD1 identical over 12 bases. Losses at the gene ends were 0 bases for V and 6 bases for J; bases not matched to a gene: 8. In germline, CDR1 is LGHDT, CDR2 YNNKEL (reference sequence). The CDR3 extends over 18 amino acids.

This clonotype was observed at least ten times. V gene TRBV25-1 combines with J gene TRBJ2-7, with a weak D call TRBD2 (6 bases). With 2 bases removed from V and 5 bases from J, the gap between germline ends came to 16 bases. From germline, CDR1 is MGHDK and CDR2 SYGVNS. There are 15 residues in the CDR3. The CDR3 loop is CASSEIGRGKDEQYF. For the CDR3, the DNA is TGTGCCAGCAGTGAAATAGGACGGGGGAAGGACGAGCAGTACTTC.

This clonotype was observed a handful of times. The rearrangement joins TRBV9 to TRBJ1-6; D remains unclear. The CDR3 spans 12 residues. Trimming took 4 bases from V and 7 from J, leaving 6 bases between them. The germline V gene has CDR1 SGDLS and CDR2 YYNGEE. The CDR3 region has the DNA TGTGCCAGCAGCAGGGTAAATTCACCCCTCCACTTT. This codes for CASSRVNSPLHF.

This clonotype was counted at least ten times. The V gene is TRBV7-8, the J gene TRBJ2-7; 14 bases are shared with TRBD2. The V gene's germline CDR1 is SGHVS and CDR2 FQNEAQ. V lost 0 bases, J lost 1 base, and 11 bases stayed unmatched. The CDR3 has 20 residues. CDR3 coding DNA: TGTGCCAGCAGCTTAGCGAGGACTAGCGGGAGGCCAACAACATCCTACGAGCAGTACTTC. This codes for CASSLARTSGRPTTSYEQYF. The whole variable domain, remainder taken from reference TRBV7-8 and TRBJ2-7, is GAGVSQSPRYKVAKRGQDVALRCDPISGHVSLFWYQQALGQGPEFLTYFQNEAQLDKSGLPSDRFFAERPEGSVSTLKIQRTQQEDSAVYLCASSLARTSGRPTTSYEQYFGPGTRLTVT.

The chain links TRBV11-2 to TRBJ2-1, with D unresolved. Trimming took 5 bases from V and 5 from J, leaving 4 bases between them. The CDR3 is 11 amino acids. Germline values: CDR1 SGHAT, CDR2 FQNNGV. The CDR3 region has the DNA TGTGCCAGCAGCAGGAACAATGAGCAGTTCTTC. It encodes CASSRNNEQFF.

This clonotype was found many times. The chain combines TRBV4-1 with TRBJ1-5, with D unresolved. Germline V lookup: CDR1 MGHRA, CDR2 YSYEKL. V was trimmed by 0 bases and J by 4 bases, leaving 10 bases between them. The CDR3 is 15 amino acids. CDR3 region: CASSQEVAINQPQHF. The CDR3 DNA sequence: TGCGCCAGCAGCCAAGAGGTGGCGATTAATCAGCCCCAGCATTTT.

This clonotype showed up many times. The genes are TRBV18 and TRBJ2-7; 7 nucleotides match TRBD1. The CDR3 is made up of 14 amino acids. The germline V gene has CDR1 KGHSH and CDR2 LQKENI. Trimming cost V 6 bases and J 4 bases; bases outside gene matches: 9. CDR3 in amino acids: CASSLRQGPYEQYF. The CDR3, as DNA: TGTGCCAGCTCCCTTCGACAGGGCCCGTACGAGCAGTACTTC.

The table lists this clonotype with many counts. The genes are TRBV7-6 and TRBJ2-1; the D gene is possibly TRBD1 (6 bases). This CDR3 is built from 14 residues. Trimming took off 5 bases at V and 7 bases at J, with 15 bases between the two ends. In germline, CDR1 is SGHVS, CDR2 FNYEAQ. CDR3 loop: CASSHRRRGNEQFF. The CDR3 nucleotides are TGTGCCAGCAGCCATAGGCGCAGGGGTAATGAGCAGTTCTTC.

The sample holds many counts of this clonotype. The rearrangement joins TRBV10-1 to TRBJ2-1; 7 bases map to TRBD1. The CDR3 sequence is 14 residues long. Trimming cost V 3 bases and J 5 bases; bases outside gene matches: 4. The germline V gene encodes CDR1 WNHNN and CDR2 SYGVQD (reference sequence). CDR3 protein: CASSDTGADNEQFF. The CDR3 region has the DNA TGCGCCAGCAGTGACACAGGGGCGGACAATGAGCAGTTCTTC.

The table lists this clonotype with a count of one. The V and J genes are TRBV15 and TRBJ2-7; D is uncertain. The V gene's germline CDR1 is LNHNV and CDR2 YYDKDF (reference sequence). The ends were cut back, 1 base at V and 8 bases at J, with 9 bases in the middle. The CDR3 extends over 12 amino acids. The CDR3 loop reads CATSRGHNKQYF. CDR3 coding DNA: TGTGCCACCAGCAGAGGGCACAATAAGCAGTACTTC. Drawing the rest from reference TRBV15 and TRBJ2-7, the complete variable domain is DAMVIQNPRYQVTQFGKPVTLSCSQTLNHNVMYWYQQKSSQAPKLLFHYYDKDFNNEADTPDNFQSRRPNTSFCFLDIRSPGLGDTAMYLCATSRGHNKQYFGPGTRLTVT.